This TCR beta chain came from a study of shared clonotypes between healthy human individuals. Study-wide findings and caveats: Represented genetic and exposure-history diversity was restricted by having few donors. In a handful of donors, roughly 5.2% of naive CD4 clonotypes appeared in common.

The germline gives CDR1 SQVTM, CDR2 ANQGSEA. The length of the CDR3 is 13 residues. Deletions cut 4 bases from V and 5 bases from J, with 14 bases between. Repertoires were generated with immunoSEQ multiplex PCR, while TCRdb's copy carries only in-frame clones and drops some. The table shows roughly 1,600,000 clones, with 98% to 99% occurring only once. Both subsets, CD45RA+ naive and CD45RA-negative memory, were split from the CD4+ cells. Worth noting for this clone: As yet, its antigen is unknown.

The J gene is TRBJ1-2, the V gene TRBV29-1; D remains unclear. The sequence was collected from a man aged 30 to 45 in good health. Sequencing was performed on naive CD4+ T cells sorted from blood. This sample's subset: CD45RA+ positively selected. The CDR3 region is CSVVEGSLYGYTF. Written as DNA, the CDR3 is TGCAGCGTTGTGGAGGGCAGTTTATATGGCTACACCTTC.